The rows below give T cell receptor beta chains drawn from one sample of a study of glioma-infiltrating T cells after dendritic cell vaccination. Here immunoSEQ multiplex PCR was the method, and the copy in TCRdb shows in-frame clones only, minus some. The data contain about 64,000 clones, about 89% of them singletons. Sequences were derived from blood, sampled after dendritic cell vaccination. The receptors were sampled from a human donor with glioblastoma. Both conserved end residues are part of each CDR3. The order of the fields is CDR3 length, clone size, V gene, D gene, J gene, CDR3 protein, CDR3 DNA. A D gene is named only where the DNA matches it firmly. The size of a clone is reported for some rows only, either as once, few or many, or as a class for expanded clones.

>14|.|TRBV5-1|TRBD2|TRBJ2-1
CASSLEGLADEQFF
TGCGCCAGCAGCTTGGAGGGACTAGCCGATGAGCAGTTCTTC
>16|.|TRBV18|TRBD2|TRBJ2-7
CASSPGLAGRSYEQYF
TGTGCCAGCTCACCAGGGCTAGCGGGACGCTCCTACGAGCAGTACTTC
>15|once|TRBV15|TRBD1|TRBJ2-5
CATSRDGTAVETQYF
TGTGCCACCAGCAGAGATGGGACAGCCGTGGAGACCCAGTACTTC
>12|.|TRBV6-5|.|TRBJ1-5
CASSRGSQPQHF
TGTGCCAGCAGCCGCGGCAGCCAGCCCCAGCATTTT
>14|.|TRBV5-5|.|TRBJ2-5
CASSLAGGYETQYF
TGTGCCAGCAGCTTGGCTGGAGGGTACGAGACCCAGTACTTC
>17|.|TRBV4-1|.|TRBJ1-5
CASSQVPGAGSNQPQHF
TGCGCCAGCAGCCAAGTGCCAGGGGCTGGTAGCAATCAGCCCCAGCATTTT
>15|.|TRBV6-5|.|TRBJ1-4
CASSYSGTDSEKLFF
TGTGCCAGCAGTTACTCGGGGACGGACAGTGAAAAACTGTTTTTT
>15|.|TRBV27|.|TRBJ1-4
CASRKAAGRGEKLFF
TGTGCCAGCAGAAAGGCGGCAGGGCGGGGTGAAAAACTGTTTTTT
>14|.|TRBV5-4|TRBD1|TRBJ1-2
CASSLGQGRYGYTF
TGTGCCAGCAGCTTAGGACAGGGAAGGTATGGCTACACCTTC
>15|.|TRBV21-1|.|TRBJ1-2
CASLRGLLLGYGYTF
TGTGCCAGCTTAAGGGGGCTTTTGTTGGGCTATGGCTACACCTTC
>15|.|TRBV7-2|TRBD1|TRBJ1-5
CASSLDKTGVKPQHF
TGTGCCAGCAGCTTAGATAAGACAGGGGTCAAGCCCCAGCATTTT
>15|.|TRBV4-2|TRBD1|TRBJ2-5
CASSQEGRGRETQYF
TGTGCCAGCAGCCAAGAAGGTAGGGGGCGCGAGACCCAGTACTTC
>17|.|TRBV19|TRBD2|TRBJ2-1
CASSPGTSGRSYNEQFF
TGTGCCAGTAGTCCTGGGACTAGCGGACGCTCCTACAATGAGCAGTTCTTC
>16|.|TRBV18|TRBD2|TRBJ2-5
CASSPPLAARQETQYF
TGTGCCAGCTCACCACCTCTAGCGGCGAGGCAAGAGACCCAGTACTTC
>15|once|TRBV7-2|TRBD2|TRBJ2-2
CASRGLAEVTGELFF
TGTGCCAGCAGGGGACTAGCGGAAGTCACCGGGGAGCTGTTTTTT